This T cell receptor (beta chain) was sequenced in a study of blood T cell repertoires in COVID-19. The V gene end was trimmed by 2 bases and the J gene end by 4 bases; junction bases not matched to a gene: 4. Germline V gene data show CDR1 as GTSNPN and CDR2 as SVGIG (reference sequence). The CDR3 totals 13 residues. Assay: immunoSEQ multiplex PCR; the TCRdb copy retains only in-frame clones and omits some. The sample consists of around 80,000 clones, 70% to 75% of them appearing once. The source is a man aged 50 to 59 with active or convalescent COVID-19. The genes are TRBV30 and TRBJ1-2; 7 nucleotides align to TRBD1. The sample consisted of peripheral blood. The CDR3 DNA reads as TGTGCCTGGAGTCCCTACAGGGGCTATGGCTACACCTTC. It codes for CAWSPYRGYGYTF.